This TCR beta chain was profiled in a study of T cells in Graves' hyperthyroidism and ophthalmopathy. Study-level findings and limits: For ophthalmopathy, model prediction preceded onset by a median roughly 6.5 months. Also found in blood were most expanded thyroid clonotypes above 0.001.

In its sample, this clonotype was seen once. The antigen is undetermined. Amplified TCR beta CDR3 regions came from RNA transcripts. The TCR CDR3 first-round RT-PCR relied on the HTBI primer set. TCRdb passed the multiplex PCR reads through MiXCR, listing each CDR3 protein once. The table has about 600,000 distinct CDR3 sequences, roughly a sixth seen once; the top ten hold 3% to 4%. Sequenced material: blood. The receptor's source is a middle-aged woman with Graves' ophthalmopathy.

This CDR3 is CASSEGLAGPPYNEQYF. CDR3 bases: TGTGCCAGCAGCGAGGGACTAGCGGGCCCCCCCTACAATGAGCAGTACTTC. V and J are TRBV9 and TRBJ2-1; TRBD2 agrees at 12 bases. Matching the DNA end better, TRBJ2-7 makes the J call doubtful. The CDR3 consists of 17 residues. The germline V gene encodes CDR1 SGDLS and CDR2 YYNGEE.